Presented here are 28 T cell receptor beta chains from one specimen sequenced in a study of T cell responses to AZD1222 COVID-19 vaccine. Here immunoSEQ multiplex PCR was the method, and the copy in TCRdb shows in-frame clones only, minus some. The sample consists of approximately 70,000 clones, 80% of them appearing once. The sample in question was peripheral blood, obtained 28 days after the second AZD1222 dose. The receptor source for this set is an adult who received the AZD1222 COVID-19 vaccine.

The chain is built from TRBV20-1 and TRBJ2-7, with TRBD1 identical over 8 bases. Unmatched junction bases numbered 9, after V lost 3 bases and J lost 2 bases. CDR1 DFQATT and CDR2 SNEGSKA come from the germline V gene (reference sequence). The CDR3 runs to 15 residues. The DNA for the CDR3 is TGCAGTGCTAGTGACAGGGGTTTCACAACCTACGAGCAGTACTTC. Its translation: CSASDRGFTTYEQYF.

The chain has TRBV5-1 and TRBJ1-4, with 7 bases aligning to TRBD1. The length of the CDR3 is 15 residues. V shed 3 bases, J shed 4 bases, and the junction held 6 bases outside the gene matches. CDR1 and CDR2 (germline): SGHRS, YFSETQ. The chain's CDR3 is CASSSGTAFNEKLFF. The CDR3 DNA is TGCGCCAGCAGCTCCGGGACAGCGTTTAATGAAAAACTGTTTTTT.

This rearrangement joins TRBV28 to TRBJ2-7, with 10 bases lining up with TRBD1. The V segment lost 2 bases and the J segment 3 bases; nucleotides outside the gene matches: 7. Germline CDR1 reads MDHEN; CDR2 reads SYDVKM. This CDR3 comprises 16 residues. The CDR3 is CASSLKIGQGDYEQYF. The CDR3 nucleotides read TGTGCCAGCAGTTTAAAAATAGGACAGGGGGACTACGAGCAGTACTTC.

The V gene is TRBV14, the J gene TRBJ1-2; D is possibly TRBD1 (6 bases). The CDR3 length is 14 residues. The V gene's germline CDR1 is SGHDN and CDR2 FVKESK. V was cut by 4 bases and J by 8 bases, with 17 bases left in between. CDR3 sequence reads: CASSRGQAWRGYTF. CDR3 bases: TGTGCCAGCAGCCGGGGGCAGGCTTGGAGGGGCTACACCTTC.

V gene TRBV10-3 combines with J gene TRBJ1-5; D is uncertain. Germline assignment: CDR1 ENHRY and CDR2 SYGVKD. Trimming removed 3 bases at V and 6 bases at J, with 18 bases between. The CDR3 runs to 16 residues. The CDR3 is CAISDAVARGSQPQHF. CDR3 DNA sequence: TGTGCCATCAGTGACGCAGTAGCTCGGGGTAGTCAGCCCCAGCATTTT.

The sample holds a few counts of this clone. This chain joins TRBV19 and TRBJ2-3; D not resolved. Per the germline V gene, CDR1 is LNHDA and CDR2 is SQIVND (reference sequence). V was pared by 4 bases and J by 0 bases, with 17 bases between. The CDR3 totals 17 residues. The DNA of the CDR3 is TGTGCCAGTAGTACTCGCCGAAGGGTTAGGAGCACAGATACGCAGTATTTT. This encodes CASSTRRRVRSTDTQYF.

The chain employs TRBV4-3 and TRBJ2-3; 9 nucleotides line up with TRBD2. The CDR3 consists of 15 residues. Germline assignment: CDR1 LGHNA and CDR2 YSLEER. Trimming took 4 bases from V and 1 from J; bases not matched to a gene: 3. CDR3 bases: TGCGCCAGCAGCCTACAGCGGGGGGGCACAGATACGCAGTATTTT. Translated: CASSLQRGGTDTQYF.

This chain uses TRBV23-1 with TRBJ1-2, with D hard to call. TRBV23-1 is annotated as an ORF whose role is uncertain. The length of the CDR3 is 10 residues. The CDR3 sequence: CVQPRVGYTF. The CDR3 nucleotides are TGCGTCCAGCCTAGGGTTGGCTACACCTTC.

The genes are TRBV4-1 and TRBJ2-1; TRBD2 matches 9 bases. The CDR3 contains 15 residues. Germline lookup yields CDR1 MGHRA and CDR2 YSYEKL. Trimming cost V 6 bases and J 3 bases; bases outside gene matches: 6. The CDR3: CASRTRLADYNEQFF. The CDR3 DNA reads TGCGCCAGCAGGACTAGACTAGCGGACTACAATGAGCAGTTCTTC.

This rearrangement joins TRBV5-6 to TRBJ2-1; the D is unclear. V lost 0 bases and J 0 bases, leaving 7 bases between the germline ends. The CDR3 loop spans 15 amino acids. The germline V gene has CDR1 SGHDT and CDR2 YYEEEE. The CDR3 spells CASSLARSSYNEQFF. The CDR3 bases are TGTGCCAGCAGCTTGGCCAGGAGCTCCTACAATGAGCAGTTCTTC. The whole variable domain, remainder taken from reference TRBV5-6 and TRBJ2-1, is DAGVTQSPTHLIKTRGQQVTLRCSPKSGHDTVSWYQQALGQGPQFIFQYYEEEERQRGNFPDRFSGHQFPNYSSELNVNALLLGDSALYLCASSLARSSYNEQFFGPGTRLTVL.

This clone has just a few counts. This sequence joins TRBV2 and TRBJ1-1; 7 nucleotides match TRBD1. V was clipped by 6 bases and J by 0 bases; unmatched bases: 7. The CDR3 is 15 residues long. CDR1 is SNHLY and CDR2 is FYNNEI in the germline V gene. CDR3 sequence: CASREGQIMNTEAFF. The CDR3 DNA sequence: TGTGCCAGCAGGGAGGGACAGATCATGAACACTGAAGCTTTCTTT.

Details on this clone: The junction differs from germline at one of its ends, possibly a read error. The sample holds other DNA sequences that translate to the same CDR3. The J gene is TRBJ1-1, the V gene TRBV2; D is uncertain. This CDR3 contains 14 residues. The germline gives CDR1 SNHLY, CDR2 FYNNEI. CDR3 in DNA: TGTGCCAGCAGTCGCAGGTCTTTGAACACTGAGGCTTTCTTT. Translated: CASSRRSLNTEAFF.

The chain links TRBV6-5 to TRBJ1-1; D not resolved. There are 13 residues in the CDR3. Germline assignment: CDR1 MNHEY and CDR2 SVGAGI. Trimming took 6 bases from V and 6 from J, leaving 14 bases between them. This CDR3 is CASSADRVAEAFF. Here the CDR3 DNA reads TGTGCCAGCAGCGCCGACCGGGTGGCTGAAGCTTTCTTT.

V and J are TRBV4-1 and TRBJ1-2, with TRBD1 matching over 7 bases. Germline CDR1 reads MGHRA; CDR2 reads YSYEKL. J lost 4 bases, V lost 3 bases, and 5 bases had no gene match. This CDR3 region has 14 residues. CDR3 protein: CASSHGDSSYGYTF. In DNA form, the CDR3 reads TGCGCCAGCAGCCATGGGGACAGTTCCTATGGCTACACCTTC.

This chain joins TRBV7-9 and TRBJ2-5; D uncertain. Germline CDR1 reads SEHNR; CDR2 reads FQNEAQ (reference sequence). Trimming removed 5 bases at V and 7 bases at J, with 8 bases between. The CDR3 extends over 11 amino acids. The CDR3 coding sequence is TGTGCCAGCAGCGTTTCAGGGACCCAGTACTTC. Protein: CASSVSGTQYF.

The chain joins TRBV10-1 to TRBJ2-2; a weak D match, TRBD2 (7 bases). Germline V gives CDR1 WNHNN, CDR2 SYGVQD (reference sequence). V lost 0 bases and J 0 bases, leaving 11 bases between the germline ends. The CDR3 extends over 17 amino acids. The chain's CDR3 is CASSESRGGANTGELFF. CDR3 DNA sequence: TGCGCCAGCAGTGAGTCTCGCGGGGGCGCGAACACCGGGGAGCTGTTTTTT.

This rearrangement joins TRBV29-1 to TRBJ2-7, with D perhaps being TRBD1 or TRBD2 (5 bases each). The length of the CDR3 is 13 residues. V was pared by 6 bases and J by 3 bases, with 15 bases between. From germline, CDR1 is SQVTM and CDR2 ANQGSEA. CDR3 region: CSVGATGGYEQYF. CDR3 DNA sequence: TGCAGCGTCGGAGCTACTGGGGGCTACGAGCAGTACTTC.

This chain links TRBV7-3 with TRBJ2-7, with D maybe TRBD1 (6 bases). Trimming removed 0 bases from V and 2 bases from J, with 8 bases in between. The CDR3 runs to 14 residues. Germline V gene data show CDR1 as SGHTA and CDR2 as FQGTGA. The CDR3 region has the DNA TGTGCCAGCAGCTTAACGGCAGGGGCCTACGAGCAGTACTTC. Protein product: CASSLTAGAYEQYF.

This clone showed up just a few times. The V and J genes are TRBV23-1 and TRBJ1-2, with 9 bases fitting TRBD1. TRBV23-1 is flagged as an ORF with uncertain function. This CDR3 region has 18 residues. V was pared by 6 bases and J by 8 bases, with 22 bases of the junction left unmatched. The CDR3: CASRSRVPGQGPNKGYTF. The CDR3 coding sequence is TGCGCCAGCAGAAGCCGAGTACCGGGACAGGGCCCAAATAAAGGCTACACCTTC.

The chain recombines TRBV5-8 with TRBJ2-4, with D possibly called TRBD1 or TRBD2 (5 bases each). Germline V gives CDR1 SGHTS, CDR2 YDEGEE. CDR3 length: 15 residues. The V end was cut by 0 bases, the J end by 8 bases, with 15 bases between. The DNA of the CDR3 is TGTGCCAGCAGCTTGGGTGGATCGATGGGGGACATTCAGTACTTC. Protein sequence: CASSLGGSMGDIQYF.

The J gene is TRBJ1-3, the V gene TRBV27; D remains ambiguous. The V gene's germline CDR1 is MNHEY and CDR2 SMNVEV (reference sequence). CDR3 size: 15 residues. Deletions cut 0 bases from V and 4 bases from J, with 10 bases between. The CDR3 coding sequence is TGTGCCAGCAGTTTATCTCCTGATGTCGGAAACACCATATATTTT. Its protein is CASSLSPDVGNTIYF.

This clone was seen once. The CDR3 reads CASGWRHQETQYF. The CDR3 DNA reads as TGTGCCAGCGGGTGGCGCCACCAAGAGACCCAGTACTTC. This chain links TRBV28 with TRBJ2-5; D unclear. This CDR3 comprises 13 residues. Germline CDR1 reads MDHEN; CDR2 reads SYDVKM. Trimming pared 8 bases from V and 0 bases from J, leaving 10 bases between.

The chain carries TRBV4-2 and TRBJ2-5; 8 bases are a match to TRBD2. This CDR3 has 18 residues. Trimming took 0 bases from V and 3 from J; bases not matched to a gene: 12. Germline V gene data show CDR1 as LGHNA and CDR2 as YNFKEQ. CDR3 amino acids: CASSQDHISGTSEETQYF. In DNA, the CDR3 is TGTGCCAGCAGCCAAGATCATATTTCCGGGACTAGTGAAGAGACCCAGTACTTC.

The chain links TRBV7-3 to TRBJ2-1, with TRBD1 identical over 7 bases. Germline V lookup: CDR1 SGHTA, CDR2 FQGTGA. This CDR3 is built from 15 residues. After removal of 4 bases from V and 7 bases from J, the junction contained 10 bases not matched to a gene. DNA of the CDR3: TGTGCCAGCAGCTCCGGACAGGTCTCTGGGAATGAGCAGTTCTTC. It encodes CASSSGQVSGNEQFF. The full variable domain, its missing parts supplied by reference TRBV7-3 and TRBJ2-1, is GAGVSQTPSNKVTEKGKYVELRCDPISGHTALYWYRQSLGQGPEFLIYFQGTGAADDSGLPNDRFFAVRPEGSVSTLKIQRTERGDSAVYLCASSSGQVSGNEQFFGPGTRLTVL.

This chain connects TRBV5-6 to TRBJ2-7; TRBD2 aligns across 13 bases. The CDR3 is 15 residues long. The ends lost 3 bases at V and 10 bases at J; junction bases unmatched: 10. Germline CDR1 is SGHDT and CDR2 is YYEEEE. CDR3 in DNA: TGTGCCAGCAGCTCGGGACTAGCGGGGATTATAGCCCAGTACTTC. This translates into CASSSGLAGIIAQYF.

This clone came up a few times. The genes are TRBV24-1 and TRBJ2-3; tentative D call: TRBD1 (5 bases). Between the trimmed V and J ends, which lost 5 bases and 1 base, there was a span of 12 bases. The CDR3 consists of 15 residues. Looked up from germline, CDR1 is KGHDR and CDR2 is SFDVKD. The CDR3, as DNA: TGTGCCACCAGTGCGCCCGAAGGGGGCACAGATACGCAGTATTTT. Its protein is CATSAPEGGTDTQYF.

The chain uses TRBV19 and TRBJ1-4; TRBD1 is a possible D gene (5 bases). CDR1 is LNHDA, CDR2 SQIVND, per germline (reference sequence). The CDR3 runs to 14 residues. The V gene lost 2 bases and the J gene lost 3 bases, with 7 bases spanning the gap. The CDR3 sequence is CASSIQGANEKLFF. The CDR3 DNA reads as TGTGCCAGTAGTATACAAGGGGCTAATGAAAAACTGTTTTTT. The variable domain in full, with the rest retrieved from reference TRBV19 and TRBJ1-4, is DGGITQSPKYLFRKEGQNVTLSCEQNLNHDAMYWYRQDPGQGLRLIYYSQIVNDFQKGDIAEGYSVSREKKESFPLTVTSAQKNPTAFYLCASSIQGANEKLFFGSGTQLSVL.

The chain carries TRBV27 and TRBJ2-1, with D possibly called TRBD1 or TRBD2 (5 bases each). CDR1 and CDR2 from the germline V gene are MNHEY and SMNVEV (reference sequence). Trimming cost V 7 bases and J 5 bases, with 18 bases left between them. The CDR3 is made up of 15 amino acids. For the CDR3, the DNA is TGTGCCAGCAACAACTACCGGGACGGAGACAATGAGCAGTTCTTC. Its translation: CASNNYRDGDNEQFF.